A selection of T cell receptor beta chains follows, all from one sample in a study of follicular helper T cells after annual influenza vaccination. Repertoires were generated with immunoSEQ multiplex PCR, while TCRdb's copy carries only in-frame clones and drops some. The data contain under 7,500 clones, about 88% of them singletons. The material sequenced was CXCR5+ CD38- circulating T follicular helper cells from blood, taken 7 days after influenza vaccination. The receptors originated from an adult who received the influenza vaccine. Both conserved end residues are trimmed from each CDR3.

v_gene	j_gene	CDR3aa
TRBV5-8	TRBJ1-2	ASSLTGDYGYT
TRBV29-1	TRBJ2-7	SGGLAGEQY
TRBV10-1	TRBJ2-7	ASSESGTYEQY
TRBV2	TRBJ1-1	ASRDPRGNTEAF
TRBV2	TRBJ2-7	ASTATKYEQY
TRBV7-2	TRBJ2-1	ASSRRLAGGTQANEQF
TRBV28	TRBJ2-1	ASSLSGLASNEQF
TRBV29-1	TRBJ2-3	SVRTSAGDTQY
TRBV28	TRBJ1-3	ASSAPTGGGRNTIY
TRBV14	TRBJ1-2	ASSQVTGGLYGYT
TRBV7-9	TRBJ1-2	ASSHAQGALGYT
TRBV7-2	TRBJ2-1	ASSHGRGLNPYNEQF
TRBV7-3	TRBJ2-2	ASSLSGTNTGELF
TRBV7-3	TRBJ2-5	ASSPLQVYETQY
TRBV5-1	TRBJ1-1	ASSLAPGYTEAF
TRBV29-1	TRBJ2-6	RGGGRSGANVLT
TRBV4-2	TRBJ2-2	ASSQDGQGTELF
TRBV7-9	TRBJ2-5	ASGLGQGPQQETQY
TRBV5-1	TRBJ2-5	ASSLPRDSDRTQY
TRBV6-5	TRBJ2-4	ATGLIEGIQY
TRBV20-1	TRBJ2-7	SGQGTHEQY
TRBV5-5	TRBJ1-5	ASSLDTDDQPQH
TRBV5-6	TRBJ2-1	ASSLVLGASGSGEQF
TRBV6-1	TRBJ1-5	ASSHQGWNQPQH